This T cell receptor (beta chain) was sequenced in a study of cytomegalovirus exposure and HLA in healthy donors (dated by TCRdb to 2015 to 2018). Notes on the research overall: An earlier analysis of several hundred of the donors reported approximately 280 Gb of sequence data and some 110 million unique TCR beta sequences obtained from roughly 180 million T cells. A later analysis re-analyzed previously published TCR beta repertoires from 600 to 850 donors and added high-resolution HLA genotyping to study TCR occurrence patterns. Rather than using new phenotypic data, the later analysis identified candidate immune exposures from TCR beta sequences and from how often those sequences occurred across donors. In an earlier analysis of 587 of the donors, high-throughput TCR beta sequencing was used to judge whether each TCR beta V gene segment behaved as functional or pseudogenic. Of the approximately 400 genotyped donors, about 84% fell in the genetic ancestry cluster associated with self-reported Caucasian donors. Typing coverage differed by locus: A, B, C, DRB1 and DQB1 were typed in roughly 620-630 donors, DQA1 in approximately 520, DPA1 in around 600, and DPB1 in just under 480. Both class I and class II loci were covered by HLA typing, at four-digit resolution. Genome-wide SNP genotypes for about 65% of the roughly 670 donors were used in a later genetic analysis, which treated that subset as a discovery cohort. Because of strong linkage in the cohort, four to six DR-DQ haplotypes were treated as single units for association and clustering. Among 300 to 500 genotyped donors of the cohort, an average of roughly 230,000 unique TCR beta nucleotide sequences was sequenced per donor, of which about 18% were non-productive. Donor age, sex, ethnicity and CMV serostatus were compiled alongside the repertoire data. Besides the first cohort of 500 to 700 subjects, a separate validation cohort made up of roughly 120 different subjects was used. The study was designed to test whether signatures of past pathogen exposure could be identified by cataloging public T cell receptors. All discovery cohort repertoires had been generated using a single sequencing platform. High-throughput TCR immunosequencing, statistical association of individual TCRs with disease status, and machine learning were combined to predict cytomegalovirus infection status. Using immunosequencing, the study profiled T cell repertoires from fewer than 850 subjects and related those repertoires to cytomegalovirus serostatus. Roughly 300 gigabases of sequencing data and roughly 81 million unique TCR sequences made up an early release that covered 500 to 700 HLA-typed donors. What the study reported, not specific to this receptor: Compared with equally common non-associated chains, HLA-associated TCR beta chains in a later analysis were more clonally expanded and had lower generation probabilities. In vitro tests confirmed that a few of the cytomegalovirus-associated TCR beta chains recognize cytomegalovirus antigens. Most TCR sequences were observed very rarely across donors, whereas some public TCRs were present in many individuals. The presence/absence analyses assumed that sequencing depth was roughly uniform across donors, and that assumption may not be true. The 87-base-pair reads could not distinguish some IMGT-functional V segments, including TRBV6-2 and TRBV6-3, so those segments were excluded. The only immune exposure information available for the cohort was CMV serostatus. When HLA alleles, especially DR and DQ, strongly co-occurred, TCR associations were difficult to assign to individual alleles. The study listed 164 TCR beta chains as associated with cytomegalovirus. A later genetic analysis reported fewer N-insertions in productive TCRs among donors in an Asian-associated ancestry cluster than the approximately 700-donor mean. In an earlier analysis of 500 to 650 of the donors, most TCR beta V segments appeared in productive rearrangements about 87% or about 30% of the time, broadly matching IMGT annotations. It was suggested by the authors that the approach could potentially be generalized to other disease states and immunological phenotypes. In a later genetic analysis, a missense DCLRE1C variant was associated with V-gene and J-gene trimming of TCR beta chains, and the association was replicated in an independent cohort. A later analysis associated 16,951 TCR beta sequences with specific HLA alleles at a false discovery rate of 0.05. HLA typing was unavailable for some donors at each locus, so association tests used only the typed subset. A later analysis found that most CMV-associated TCR beta chains appeared HLA-restricted, with HLA associations seemingly driven largely by CMV exposure. Linkage disequilibrium might explain the correlated functional status among segregating V segments, but an unknown experimental factor could not be ruled out. About 17 rarely observed V segments, including chromosome 9 orphons, were excluded from the earlier analysis of about 600 of the donors because counts were too low. In a later analysis, the rate of TCR association differed among HLA loci, with DRB1 alleles having the most associated TCRs and HLA-C alleles having the fewest. A cluster of highly shared sequence variants was judged likely to be a technical artifact of the sequencing pipeline. A later analysis reported that several top co-occurrence clusters appeared linked to parvovirus B19, influenza, CMV and Epstein-Barr virus. The classifier was reported to diagnose cytomegalovirus status with high specificity and sensitivity in both the original and validation cohorts. The cohort was sequenced for TCR beta chains only, and without alpha or paired-chain data the features that could be detected were limited. A further reported finding was that TCR beta sequences accurately predicted the HLA-A and HLA-B alleles for most subjects in the first cohort.

Spanning cysteine to phenylalanine, the CDR3 consists of 16 amino acids. Only the CDR3 DNA is retained, 48 bases long and in frame from the first base. CDR1 is given as SGHRS and CDR2 as YFSETQ, both from the germline V gene. V trim: 4 bases; J trim: 1 base; unmatched bases: 5. Libraries were made using the immunoSEQ multiplex PCR assay. A mixture of 60 forward primers for TCR Vbeta segments and 13 reverse primers for TCR Jbeta segments was used in the multiplex PCR. A multiplex PCR assay on genomic DNA amplified the CDR3 region of rearranged TCR beta genes. The amplified TCR beta libraries were sequenced on the Illumina HiSeq System as 87-base-pair reads. In the paper's pipeline: A later analysis tallied approximately 87 million unique TCR beta chains across the 650 to 750 repertoires, and approximately 11 million of those chains were shared by two or more donors. Raw reads were error-corrected and collapsed into unique sequences with a nearest-neighbor algorithm that merged closely related sequences to remove PCR and sequencing errors. To assign V, D and J gene segments, CDR3 sequences were aligned to IMGT reference sequences. For a sequence to be retained, a match of at least six nucleotides was required to both a V gene segment and a J gene segment. Rearrangements were classified as productive when the CDR3 lacked stop codons and remained in frame with V and J, and all other rearrangements were classified as non-productive. Following IMGT convention, CDR3 was defined as the stretch from the second conserved V-encoded cysteine up to the conserved J-encoded phenylalanine. Sequences without an unambiguous match to a single V gene segment were excluded from the earlier analysis of 450 to 650 of the donors. In an earlier analysis of around 600 of the donors, V segments were called functional above 56.7% productive rearrangements and were called segregating when the between-donor standard deviation exceeded 5%. A statistical classification framework was developed to diagnose cytomegalovirus status using the catalog of TCR beta chain sequences. In a later analysis, TCR nucleotide sequences were compared against IMGT/GENE-DB human TR gene sequences so that V and J genes could be assigned. A later analysis assigned CDR3 sequences and most-parsimonious VDJ recombination scenarios with the TCRdist pipeline. In a later analysis, each TCR beta chain was defined by its CDR3 amino acid sequence together with its V-gene family, and reads lacking a unique V-gene family were excluded. As a way to deal with suspected cross-contamination and a sequencing artifact, a later analysis dropped more than 500 nucleotide sequences that were highly shared and had low generation probability. In a later analysis, a clonal expansion index for each public chain was calculated from normalized within-repertoire ranks of inferred template counts. In a later analysis, generation probabilities were computed using a VDJ recombination model fitted to out-of-frame rearrangements, and the results were checked against IGoR. In a later analysis, hypergeometric tests were used to score TCR-TCR, TCR-HLA and TCR-CMV co-occurrence, with a repertoire-size bias correction applied to TCR pairs. To estimate false discovery rates, a later analysis permuted the HLA or CMV assignments 20 times. In a later analysis, co-occurring TCRs were grouped with DBSCAN, and TCRdist sequence similarity was added when clustering was performed within HLA-allele-positive subsets. For co-occurrence clustering, repertoires with fewer than 30,000 or more than 120,000 public chains were excluded, along with roughly 5 repertoires with anomalous nucleotide sharing. Here the immuneACCESS table is served through TCRdb, limited to in-frame sequences with V and J called. Missing clones are a known gap in these copies; in checked studies unresolved V genes cover under half, and the rest lacks a known reason. That table furnishes V, J and clone size, whereas the DNA furnished D and trimming. In all, the sample holds more than 60,000 clones, and under 85% of those were seen once. The ten largest make up approximately 3% of the sample.

In regard to this clone: No cognate antigen has been identified for it. No base quality information exists; no much larger clone differs at one position.

The cohort consisted of approximately 690 healthy bone marrow donors. Cohort members were all nominally healthy when sampled, although unrecorded immune exposures were likely present. The donor tested CMV seronegative and was one of the 352 seronegative cohort members. Each donor provided a peripheral blood sample, and peripheral blood mononuclear cells were used for TCR beta sequencing. Genomic DNA was extracted from the blood cell samples with the Qiagen DNeasy Blood Extraction Kit. This chain is built from TRBV5-1 and TRBJ2-1, with TRBD2 matching 10 junction bases. The TCR originated in a woman in her 30s in good health and CMV-seronegative. What was sequenced was PBMCs. The CDR3 protein is CASSRTSGPSYNEQFF. The base sequence is TGCGCCAGCAGCCGGACTAGCGGACCATCCTACAATGAGCAGTTCTTC.